Below, 13 T cell receptor beta chains from the same sample are listed, as sequenced in a study of radiotherapy plus CTLA-4 blockade in lung cancer. This table comes from immunoSEQ multiplex PCR, and its TCRdb copy is limited to in-frame clones, with some not included. The data show 23,000 or so clones, with 73% seen just once and 3.6% held by the top ten. The material was peripheral blood, obtained from a patient treated with radiotherapy plus ipilimumab. These receptors were taken from a human donor with non-small cell lung cancer who had stable disease on radiotherapy plus ipilimumab.

The V gene is TRBV13, the J gene TRBJ2-2, with 11 bases matching TRBD2. The CDR3 is 14 amino acids. V trimming: 5 bases; J trimming: 9 bases; junction bases outside the gene matches: 5. Germline V lookup: CDR1 PRHDT, CDR2 FYEKMQ (reference sequence). DNA of the CDR3: TGTGCCAGCAGCCGACTAGCGGGACCGAGGGAGCTGTTTTTT. This sequence encodes CASSRLAGPRELFF.

The chain employs TRBV18 and TRBJ2-2; the D gene is possibly TRBD2 (6 bases). This CDR3 is 16 amino acids long. Germline CDR1 is KGHSH and CDR2 is LQKENI. Trimming cost V 2 bases and J 4 bases, with 14 bases left between them. CDR3: CASSPVGQGGTGELFF. In nucleotides, the CDR3 is TGTGCCAGCTCACCAGTCGGGCAGGGAGGCACCGGGGAGCTGTTTTTT.

This clone has a handful of counts. V usage is TRBV10-3 and J usage is TRBJ1-3; D possibly corresponds to TRBD1 (5 bases). The CDR3 has 13 residues. Between the trimmed V and J ends, which lost 0 bases and 9 bases, there was a span of 9 bases. The V gene's germline CDR1 is ENHRY and CDR2 SYGVKD. DNA for the CDR3: TGTGCCATCAGTGAGTCGGGGGAAGGCACCATATATTTT. This translates into CAISESGEGTIYF.

In its sample, this clone was seen a few times. The rearrangement links TRBV11-2 to TRBJ2-7, with 12 bases lining up with TRBD2. This CDR3 is 15 amino acids long. With 3 bases clipped from V and 3 bases from J, the junction kept 3 bases outside the gene matches. Germline CDR1 and CDR2: SGHAT and FQNNGV. CDR3 sequence reads: CASSFGTSGFYEQYF. CDR3 coding DNA: TGTGCCAGCAGCTTCGGGACTAGCGGGTTCTACGAGCAGTACTTC.

The table lists this clone with a few counts. The chain links TRBV10-2 to TRBJ1-5; D perhaps matches TRBD1 (6 bases). Trimming left V 5 bases short and J 8 bases short, with 19 bases between. CDR1 and CDR2 from the germline V gene are WSHSY and SAAADI. The CDR3 totals 15 residues. The CDR3 spells CASSRGGRVGEPQHF. The CDR3 coding sequence is TGCGCCAGCAGTCGTGGGGGGCGGGTTGGGGAGCCCCAGCATTTT.

The CDR3 here is CASSFGAGSQETQYF. As DNA, the CDR3 is TGTGCCAGCAGCTTCGGGGCAGGGAGCCAAGAGACCCAGTACTTC. The J gene is TRBJ2-5, the V gene TRBV5-6; D might be TRBD1 or TRBD2, each matching 5 bases. V was pared by 2 bases and J by 1 base, with 12 bases between. The germline CDR1 and CDR2 sequences are SGHDT and YYEEEE. The CDR3 is 15 residues long.

The chain carries TRBV7-9 and TRBJ2-6; D is unclear. V lost 4 bases and J 3 bases, leaving 7 bases between the germline ends. The V gene's germline CDR1 is SEHNR and CDR2 FQNEAQ (reference sequence). The CDR3 totals 14 residues. For the CDR3, the DNA is TGTGCCAGCAGCTCCACGGATGGGGCCAACGTCCTGACTTTC. Translation gives CASSSTDGANVLTF.

The chain couples TRBV6-4 to TRBJ2-1, with a weak D call TRBD2 (7 bases). CDR3 size: 14 residues. V was trimmed by 0 bases and J by 7 bases, leaving 10 bases between them. Germline V gene data show CDR1 as MRHNA and CDR2 as SNTAGT. The CDR3 loop reads CASSDSGGVNEQFF. As DNA, the CDR3 is TGTGCCAGCAGTGACTCAGGGGGGGTAAATGAGCAGTTCTTC.

This chain links TRBV6-8 with TRBJ2-1, with a tentative D call TRBD2 (7 bases). Germline V CDR1 and CDR2: MNHGY, SAAAGT. V was pared by 5 bases and J by 9 bases, with 32 bases between. This CDR3 has 19 residues. CDR3 region: CASSLYQGRLAPLPSEQFF. DNA for the CDR3: TGTGCCAGCAGTCTATACCAGGGGCGACTAGCACCTCTGCCTAGTGAGCAGTTCTTC.

This chain links TRBV29-1 with TRBJ2-1; the D gene is possibly TRBD1 (6 bases). Germline V gives CDR1 SQVTM, CDR2 ANQGSEA. There are 12 residues in the CDR3. Trimming pared 4 bases from V and 9 bases from J, leaving 13 bases between. The DNA of the CDR3 is TGCAGCGTTGTCGCTCTAGGGGGTGAGCAGTTCTTC. The encoded protein is CSVVALGGEQFF.

This clone occurred once. The chain links TRBV6-1 to TRBJ1-1; TRBD1 is a possible D gene (6 bases). Trimming removed 7 bases at V and 0 bases at J, with 15 bases between. The CDR3 length is 15 residues. Germline V gives CDR1 MNHNS, CDR2 SASEGT. This CDR3 is CASKGQAGVNTEAFF. The DNA for the CDR3 is TGTGCCAGCAAAGGGCAGGCAGGGGTGAACACTGAAGCTTTCTTT.

The chain uses TRBV30 and TRBJ2-1, with 7 bases that match TRBD2. Germline-derived CDR1 and CDR2 are GTSNPN and SVGIG (reference sequence). V lost 2 bases and J lost 4; bases outside the gene matches: 11. The length of the CDR3 is 16 residues. The CDR3 DNA is TGTGCCTGGAGTCCCTTAAGCGGGAAAAAATACAATGAGCAGTTCTTC. Translating gives CAWSPLSGKKYNEQFF.

The chain is built from TRBV7-9 and TRBJ1-3; D perhaps matches TRBD1 (6 bases). The CDR3 runs to 15 residues. Per the germline V gene, CDR1 is SEHNR and CDR2 is FQNEAQ (reference sequence). V shed 5 bases and J shed 1 base, with 12 bases lying between them. The CDR3 coding sequence is TGTGCCAGCAGCCCACTAACAGGGTCTGGAAACACCATATATTTT. This gives the protein CASSPLTGSGNTIYF.